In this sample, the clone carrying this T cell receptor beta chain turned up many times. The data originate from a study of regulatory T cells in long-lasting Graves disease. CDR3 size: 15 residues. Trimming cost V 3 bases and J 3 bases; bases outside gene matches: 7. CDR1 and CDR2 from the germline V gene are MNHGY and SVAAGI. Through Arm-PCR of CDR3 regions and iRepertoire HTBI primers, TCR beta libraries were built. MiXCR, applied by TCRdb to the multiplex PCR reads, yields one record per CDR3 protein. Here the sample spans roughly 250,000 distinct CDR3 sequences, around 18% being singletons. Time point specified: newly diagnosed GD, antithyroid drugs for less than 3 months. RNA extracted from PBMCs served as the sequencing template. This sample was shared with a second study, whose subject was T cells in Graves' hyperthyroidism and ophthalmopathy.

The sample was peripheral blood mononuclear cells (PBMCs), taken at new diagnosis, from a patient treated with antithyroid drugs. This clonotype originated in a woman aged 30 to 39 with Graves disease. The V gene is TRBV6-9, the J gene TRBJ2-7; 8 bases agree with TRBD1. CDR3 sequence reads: CASSYASGGFYEQYF. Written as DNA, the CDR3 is TGTGCCAGCAGTTACGCGTCAGGGGGCTTCTACGAGCAGTACTTC.